The entry that follows covers one TCR beta chain sequence. The target antigen is unknown. This sample stems from a study of Tregs in tolerant kidney transplant recipients. Looking at the study overall: Sorting of CD4+CD25+CD127- cells followed roughly 3-day belatacept mixed lymphocyte reactions, sometimes with roughly 5-day graft donor restimulation.

The repertoire was sequenced with immunoSEQ multiplex PCR; TCRdb's copy has only in-frame clones and lacks some. The sample includes about 31,000 clones, 65% to 85% of them seen just once. CDR1 and CDR2 (germline): MNHNY, SVGAGI (reference sequence). The CDR3 contains 13 residues. The germline V and J ends were trimmed by 6 bases and 6 bases, with 9 bases remaining between them. The gene calls are TRBV6-6 and TRBJ1-6; D not resolved. The sequencing input was Tregs from blood cultured with allogeneic cells. The source of this sequence is a human donor in good health. The CDR3 coding sequence is TGTGCCAGCAGACGGGATCTTAATTCACCCCTCCACTTT. Amino acid sequence: CASRRDLNSPLHF.